The present entry profiles one T cell receptor beta chain with its context. This clone occurred a few times. What this receptor recognizes is not known. No base quality information exists; no much larger clone differs at one position. This specimen's time point label, per the study, means: pretreatment peripheral blood. A total of about 31 patients with locally advanced or metastatic urothelial carcinoma, treated at Memorial Sloan Kettering on a trial protocol, made up the cohort. Peripheral blood mononuclear cells were collected pretreatment and during treatment, with between 1 and 8 total time points obtained per patient. The Qiagen DNeasy Blood extraction kit was used to purify genomic DNA from total PBMCs and tumor samples. PBMCs were collected pretreatment and during treatment, and were isolated and stored as previously described. The data were taken from a study of PD-L1 blockade in urothelial cancer (dated by TCRdb to about 2017). Study-wide context: Every patient began therapy in the mid-2010s and was given atezolizumab 1,200 mg intravenously every 3 weeks. About 90% of the 29 patients were males with bladder-origin urothelial cancer, and 18 of 29 reported a prior smoking history. An ECOG performance status of 0 or 1 was recorded for the patients, and 0 to 3 prior chemotherapy regimens had been received by the patients. Blood samples were analyzed at two time points: 3 weeks after treatment start (second dose) and 6 weeks after treatment start. A median of 141,255 T cells and 85,000 or so unique TCRs was obtained from blood samples, and a median clonality of around 0.08 was observed. The study, an exploratory multi-omic analysis, examined somatic, immune and clinical correlates of response to PD-L1 blockade with atezolizumab in urothelial cancer. Pretreatment tumor samples and matched peripheral blood, collected serially before and after atezolizumab treatment, underwent TCR sequencing. Progression-free survival longer than 6 months counted as durable clinical benefit, and TCR features were additionally tested against both progression-free and overall survival. In the same patients who had TCR sequencing, pretreatment tumors also underwent whole exome sequencing and RNA sequencing. Durable clinical benefit was achieved by nine patients and was not achieved by 20 patients. Pretreatment blood TCR-seq was available for around 29 patients, at least one posttreatment blood collection was obtained for about 24 patients, and tumor TCR-seq was available for about 24 patients. Broader findings and caveats from the paper: Because the sample size was small (n of about 29) and many of the analyses were exploratory, the results are meant to be hypothesis-generating. Among patients with durable benefit, tumor-associated TCR clones showed greater expansion in peripheral blood 3 weeks after treatment started (n ≈ 20, p = 0.022). A pretreatment peripheral blood TCR clonality below the median was linked to improved progression-free and overall survival.

Looking up the germline V gene yields CDR1 SGHTA and CDR2 FQGNSA. Its CDR3 holds 15 amino acids, cysteine through phenylalanine. Only CDR3 DNA is held: 45 bases, read in frame from base 1. V loses 5 bases at its end and J loses 1 base; junction bases beyond the gene matches: 4. Synthetic TCR analog templates were spiked into each PCR to estimate absolute template abundance from read counts. TCRbeta CDR3 regions were amplified from genomic DNA with bias-controlled V and J gene primers using the immunoSEQ assay. Rearranged TCRbeta segments were sequenced at approximately 20X coverage. In the original analysis: Clustering was used to correct sequencing errors, and CDR3s were annotated against IMGT to assign V, D and J genes. Only productive TCRbeta rearrangements were used in downstream analyses, excluding out-of-frame or stop-codon sequences. Clonality was computed as one minus Shannon entropy normalized by the log of the number of unique productive sequences. Clones differing between time points or between blood and tumor were identified by Fisher's exact test with Benjamini-Hochberg correction at adjusted p below 0.01. TCRdb holds this immuneACCESS table with in-frame rearrangements only. Some clones are missing; in checked studies, unresolved V genes explain under half, and the rest has no known cause. For V, J and clone size, that table is used; D and trimming come from the DNA. This sample lists 40,000 to 50,000 clones; about 88% were detected once. Approximately 2.9% of the sample lies in the top ten.

Recombination linked TRBV7-2 to TRBJ2-7, and 11 junction bases match TRBD2. The TCR originated in a man aged 65 to 85 with urothelial cancer. Here the sequenced sample was PBMCs, taken around atezolizumab (anti-PD-L1) treatment. The DNA sequence is TGTGCCAGCAGCCAAACTAGCGGGGGTTCCTACGAGCAGTACTTC. Translated, this gives CASSQTSGGSYEQYF.